These T cell receptor beta chains were read from a single sample in a study of response to subunit inactivated influenza vaccine. TCRdb recomputed calls from the RT-PCR reads with MiXCR, one row per CDR3 protein. The data hold 500,000 or so distinct CDR3 sequences, with about 10% observed a single time. The sequencing here drew on PBMCs from blood, taken 45 days after vaccination. The receptors here all came from a man between 45 and 60 years old who received an inactivated influenza vaccine. The CDR3 runs from the conserved cysteine through the conserved F or W. The D gene is left open where the match is weak. The size of a clone is reported for some rows only, either as once, few or many, or as a class for expanded clones.

v_gene	j_gene	d_gene	abundance	CDR3nt	CDR3aa
TRBV28	TRBJ1-1	-	-	TGTGCCAGCAGTTTTTTATATAGGGACACTGAAGCTTTCTTT	CASSFLYRDTEAFF
TRBV20-1	TRBJ2-7	TRBD1	many	TGCAGTGCTAGAAAAACAGGGGGCGAGCAGTACTTC	CSARKTGGEQYF
TRBV29-1	TRBJ1-1	-	few	TGCAGCGTTGAAGGCGTGGGAGGGCGACACACTGAAGCTTTCTTT	CSVEGVGGRHTEAFF
TRBV12-3/TRBV12-4	TRBJ2-7	-	few	TGTGCCAGCAGTTTTACTTTGGGCAGTCGCTACGAGCAGTACTTC	CASSFTLGSRYEQYF
TRBV6-5	TRBJ1-2	TRBD1	few	TGTGCCAGCAGTTACGGGACAGGGTTTGATGGCTACACCTTC	CASSYGTGFDGYTF
TRBV29-1	TRBJ2-3	-	-	TGCAGCGTTTCCAGGGATCGAACAGATACGCAGTATTTT	CSVSRDRTDTQYF
TRBV5-1	TRBJ2-1	TRBD2	-	TGCGCCAGCAGCCTGACTAGCGGGAGGGAGTTCTACAATGAGCAGTTCTTC	CASSLTSGREFYNEQFF
TRBV6-1	TRBJ1-1	-	-	TGTGCCAGCAGTGAACTTCGGCAGAACACTGAAGCTTTCTTT	CASSELRQNTEAFF
TRBV4-3	TRBJ2-7	-	-	TGCGCCAGCAGCCAAGATGCGGCTAAGCAGTACTTC	CASSQDAAKQYF
TRBV4-2	TRBJ2-7	-	few	TGTGCCAGCAGCCCATACGCGGAGGACAGCAACTACGAGCAGTACTTC	CASSPYAEDSNYEQYF
TRBV7-2	TRBJ2-5	TRBD2	few	TGTGCCAGCAGCTCTCGGGGTAGCGGGGCAGAGACCCAGTACTTC	CASSSRGSGAETQYF
TRBV12-3/TRBV12-4	TRBJ2-1	-	few	TGTGCCAGCACCCCATCTGAAGGGATCGATGAGCAGTTCTTC	CASTPSEGIDEQFF
TRBV5-1	TRBJ2-5	TRBD1	few	TGCGCCAGCAGCTGGACCACAGGGGAGGAGACCCAGTACTTC	CASSWTTGEETQYF
TRBV30	TRBJ1-4	-	few	TGTGCCGGGGCAGGGGATTCTGAAAAACTGTTTTTT	CAGAGDSEKLFF
TRBV7-6	TRBJ2-5	-	-	TGTGCCAGCAGCTTAGAGGGCCGAAGGATGGAGTACTTC	CASSLEGRRMEYF
TRBV7-2	TRBJ2-2	TRBD2	few	TGTGCCAGCAGCTTAGGGTTAGCGGGGAAGGTCGGGGAGCTGTTTTTT	CASSLGLAGKVGELFF
TRBV6-5	TRBJ2-1	-	-	TGTGCCAGCAGTTACTCAGCTAGCCACTCCTACAATGAGCAGTTCTTC	CASSYSASHSYNEQFF
TRBV7-8	TRBJ2-7	-	few	TGTGCCAGCAGCTTAGATGGCAGGGCCCACGAGCAGTACTTC	CASSLDGRAHEQYF
TRBV7-6	TRBJ2-7	TRBD1	-	TGTGCCAGCAGCGGAGATGGGACAGGGGGGAACTACGAGCAGTACTTC	CASSGDGTGGNYEQYF
TRBV13	TRBJ1-2	-	-	TGTGCCAGCAGCCGTTCGTCTGGGAATTGGAGCTACACCTTC	CASSRSSGNWSYTF
TRBV6-1	TRBJ2-2	TRBD1	-	TGTGCCAGCAGTCGGGGACAGGGTGGATTCGGGGAGCTGTTTTTT	CASSRGQGGFGELFF
TRBV7-2	TRBJ2-3	TRBD2	few	TGTGCCAGCAGCTTAACGTCTAGCGGGAGTACAGATACGCAGTATTTT	CASSLTSSGSTDTQYF
TRBV11-2	TRBJ2-7	-	many	TGTGCCAGCAGCTTCGTGACGTCCTCCTCCTACGAGCAGTACTTC	CASSFVTSSSYEQYF
TRBV25-1	TRBJ2-5	-	-	TGTGCCAGCAGTCCCATGGGGACCGGAAAAGAGACCCAGTACTTC	CASSPMGTGKETQYF
TRBV5-5	TRBJ2-2	-	-	TGTGCCAGCAGGACAGCTACTACAACCGGGGAGCTGTTTTTT	CASRTATTTGELFF
TRBV28	TRBJ2-3	TRBD2	-	TGTGCCAGCAGTTTAGAACTAGCGGATTTGACAGATACGCAGTATTTT	CASSLELADLTDTQYF
TRBV7-2	TRBJ2-7	TRBD1	few	TGTGCCAGCAGCTCGGGACAGACCCTGACTTACGAGCAGTACTTC	CASSSGQTLTYEQYF
TRBV20-1	TRBJ1-4	TRBD1	many	TGCAGTGCTAGAAGGGGGACAGGCTATGAAAAACTGTTTTTT	CSARRGTGYEKLFF
TRBV11-2	TRBJ1-2	-	-	TGTGCCAGCAGCCCACGCTCCGGGACGGACTATGGCTACACCTTC	CASSPRSGTDYGYTF
TRBV15	TRBJ2-7	TRBD1	-	TGTGCCACGGCACCTGGACAGGGATCCTACGAGCAGTACTTC	CATAPGQGSYEQYF
TRBV6-1	TRBJ1-5	-	-	TGTGCCAGCGCTATGACCCAGGATCAGCCCCAGCAATTT	CASAMTQDQPQQF
TRBV18	TRBJ2-1	-	-	TGTGCCAGCTCACGCAGGGGCAATGAGCAGTTCTTC	CASSRRGNEQFF
TRBV7-2	TRBJ2-7	TRBD2	many	TGTGCCAGCAGCTCACCGGGACTAGCGGGGTTAAAGCAGTACTTC	CASSSPGLAGLKQYF
TRBV4-2	TRBJ2-7	TRBD2	-	TGTGCCAGCAGCCCCGGGCTAGCGGGAGTCCCCTACGAGCAGTACTTC	CASSPGLAGVPYEQYF
TRBV29-1	TRBJ2-2	TRBD2	many	TGCAGCGTTATGCGGTTAGCGGGAGGTACCGGGGAGCTGTTTTTT	CSVMRLAGGTGELFF
TRBV11-2	TRBJ1-4	-	few	TGTGCCAGCAGCTTAGATGACCGGAAACTGTTTTTT	CASSLDDRKLFF
TRBV20-1	TRBJ1-1	-	few	TGCAGTGCTAGAGAGTCGGGGGCAGGGCGCGTCACTGAAGCTTTCTTT	CSARESGAGRVTEAFF
TRBV10-3	TRBJ2-3	TRBD1	-	TGTGCCATCAGCCGGGACAGGGGCGCAGCAGATACGCAGTATTTT	CAISRDRGAADTQYF
TRBV11-2	TRBJ1-4	-	-	TGTGCCAGCAGCTTAGGGGTCGAGGAAAAACTGTTTTTT	CASSLGVEEKLFF
TRBV4-2	TRBJ2-1	-	many	TGTGCCAGCAGCCAAGAAAGCGGTCCCTCCTACAATGAGCAGTTCTTC	CASSQESGPSYNEQFF
TRBV5-1	TRBJ2-6	TRBD1	few	TGCGCCAGCAAGGGGACAGGGTGGAGCTCTGGGGCCAACGTCCTGACTTTC	CASKGTGWSSGANVLTF
TRBV18	TRBJ2-1	TRBD1	-	TGTGCCAGCTCACCGAAGTCTCCTACGGACAGGGGAATGAATGAGCAGTTCTTC	CASSPKSPTDRGMNEQFF
TRBV20-1	TRBJ2-4	-	-	TGCAGCGCTCCGCCGCTAGCCAAAAACATTCAGTACTTC	CSAPPLAKNIQYF
TRBV4-1	TRBJ2-1	TRBD2	few	TGCGCCAGCAGCCAAGCGAGACTAGCGGGAGGTAATGAGCAGTTCTTC	CASSQARLAGGNEQFF
TRBV5-1	TRBJ2-7	-	-	TGCGCCAGCAGCTTGGTAAGGCAGAGTAGCGAGCAGTACTTC	CASSLVRQSSEQYF
TRBV20-1	TRBJ2-1	-	few	TGCAGTGCTGCCCCTGCGGCCTACTACAATGAGCAGTTCTTC	CSAAPAAYYNEQFF
TRBV20-1	TRBJ2-7	TRBD2	-	TGCAGTGCTAGAGATTTTGAGCGGGGGCCATCCTACGAGCAGTACTTC	CSARDFERGPSYEQYF
TRBV6-2/TRBV6-3	TRBJ2-2	-	many	TGTGCCAGCAGTTACTCGACAGACGCCGGGGAGCTGTTTTTT	CASSYSTDAGELFF
TRBV12-3/TRBV12-4	TRBJ2-3	-	many	TGTGCCATACCTCCTTCAGGGCACCTTGATACGCAGTATTTT	CAIPPSGHLDTQYF
TRBV4-3	TRBJ2-2	TRBD1	-	TGCGCCAGCAGCCCGGGACAGGTTAAGGGCGGGGAGCTGTTTTTT	CASSPGQVKGGELFF
TRBV7-9	TRBJ1-5	-	once	TGTGCCAGCGCCTCGGGGGGGAATCAGCCCCAGCATTTT	CASASGGNQPQHF
TRBV29-1	TRBJ2-1	TRBD2	-	TGCAGCGTTGCCGGGGGGTACTACAATGAGCAGTTCTTC	CSVAGGYYNEQFF
TRBV4-3	TRBJ1-2	-	few	TGCGCCAGCAGCCAAGCCGGAACAGGGAGATATGGCTACACCTTC	CASSQAGTGRYGYTF
TRBV5-1	TRBJ2-1	TRBD1	few	TGCGCCAGCAGCTTGACGGACAGGATGCAGTTCTTC	CASSLTDRMQFF